The clone carrying this T cell receptor beta chain has a handful of counts. These data come from a study of T cells in Graves' hyperthyroidism and ophthalmopathy. CDR1 is DFQATT, CDR2 SNEGSKA, per germline (reference sequence). This CDR3 comprises 13 residues. Trimming took 6 bases from V and 6 from J, leaving 17 bases between them. Orbital computed tomography and thyroid ultrasound, together with serum TRAb and thyroxine and clinical symptoms, were used for diagnoses. PBMCs were derived from about 10 ml fresh peripheral blood. RNA transcripts yielded amplified TCR beta CDR3 regions. The HTBI set primed first-round TCR CDR3 RT-PCR. MiXCR, run by TCRdb on the multiplex PCR reads, gives a single entry per CDR3 protein. Here the sample spans about 570,000 distinct CDR3 sequences, approximately 15% being singletons.

V is TRBV20-1 and J is TRBJ1-2; D is unresolved. The sequenced sample was blood. This receptor was obtained from a woman in her 40s with Graves' hyperthyroidism. CDR3 residues: CSAPKRGVHGYTF. Here the CDR3 DNA reads TGCAGTGCCCCCAAGCGTGGGGTCCATGGCTACACCTTC.